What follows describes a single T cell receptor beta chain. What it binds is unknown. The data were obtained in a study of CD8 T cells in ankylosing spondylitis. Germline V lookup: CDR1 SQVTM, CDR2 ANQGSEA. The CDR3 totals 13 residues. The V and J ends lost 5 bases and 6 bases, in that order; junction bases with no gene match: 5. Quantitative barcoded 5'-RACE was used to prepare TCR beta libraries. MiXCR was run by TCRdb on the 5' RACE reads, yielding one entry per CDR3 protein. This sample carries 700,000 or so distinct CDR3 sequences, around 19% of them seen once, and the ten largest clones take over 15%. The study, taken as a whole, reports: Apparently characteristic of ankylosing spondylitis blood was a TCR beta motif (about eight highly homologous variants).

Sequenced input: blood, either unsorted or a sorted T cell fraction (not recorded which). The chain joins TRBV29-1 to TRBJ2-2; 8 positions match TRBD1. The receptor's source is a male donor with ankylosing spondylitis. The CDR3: CSVRTGGSGELFF. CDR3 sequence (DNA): TGCAGCGTTAGAACAGGGGGTTCCGGGGAGCTGTTTTTT.